One sample yielded the 17 T cell receptor beta chains listed below, sequenced in a study of blood T cells in healthy people across ages. Using a J-beta primer mix together with a sample-barcoded 5' primer, a second PCR was run for 7 to 11 cycles. MiXCR was run by TCRdb on the 5' RACE reads, yielding one entry per CDR3 protein. The profile covers 500,000 to 700,000 distinct CDR3 sequences, with about 30% appearing a single time and 15% to 18% taken by the ten largest. The sequenced material came from blood. All receptors come from a woman of 80 years or more in good health.

This clonotype was recorded at least ten times. The chain carries TRBV6-1 and TRBJ2-7; D is undetermined. The germline gives CDR1 MNHNS, CDR2 SASEGT. Trimming removed 2 bases from V and 4 bases from J, with 0 bases in between. This CDR3 region has 10 residues. The CDR3 nucleotides are TGTGCCAGCAGTGAATACGAGCAGTACTTC. Protein sequence: CASSEYEQYF.

In this sample, this clonotype turned up many times. This sequence joins TRBV12-3 or TRBV12-4 and TRBJ2-1; the match to TRBD1 covers 10 bases. The CDR3 totals 16 residues. J lost 7 bases, V lost 6 bases, and 12 bases had no gene match. CDR3 residues: CASRPGRTGGWNEQFF. DNA for the CDR3: TGTGCCAGCAGACCCGGGAGGACAGGGGGATGGAATGAGCAGTTCTTC.

This clonotype was counted at least ten times. J is TRBJ2-1 and V is TRBV10-3, with unresolved D. Germline assignment: CDR1 ENHRY and CDR2 SYGVKD. There are 11 residues in the CDR3. V was pared by 0 bases and J by 10 bases, with 4 bases between. The CDR3 reads CAISESGEQFF. The CDR3 DNA reads TGTGCCATCAGTGAGTCGGGCGAGCAGTTCTTC.

V gene TRBV7-9 combines with J gene TRBJ1-3; D not resolved. Germline V gene lookup returns CDR1 SEHNR and CDR2 FQNEAQ (reference sequence). The CDR3 has 15 amino acids. Trimming removed 3 bases from V and 2 bases from J, with 11 bases in between. The CDR3 DNA reads TGTGCCAGCAGCTTCTTCCGGCTCACTGGAAACACCATATATTTT. Its protein product is CASSFFRLTGNTIYF. Together with reference TRBV7-9 and TRBJ1-3, the CDR3 gives the full variable domain: DTGVSQNPRHKITKRGQNVTFRCDPISEHNRLYWYRQTLGQGPEFLTYFQNEAQLEKSRLLSDRFSAERPKGSFSTLEIQRTEQGDSAMYLCASSFFRLTGNTIYFGEGSWLTVV.

This clonotype occurred a few times. J is TRBJ1-1 and V is TRBV29-1; D is unclear. Germline V gene lookup returns CDR1 SQVTM and CDR2 ANQGSEA. The CDR3 is 12 residues long. V shed 4 bases and J shed 1 base, with 7 bases lying between them. In DNA, the CDR3 is TGCAGCGTTGCTACTGCGAACACTGAAGCTTTCTTT. It translates to CSVATANTEAFF.

As concerns this clonotype: A much larger clone differs from this one at a single base, so this may be a read error. This rearrangement joins TRBV10-2 to TRBJ2-7, with 12 nucleotides matching TRBD2. After removal of 8 bases from V and 3 bases from J, the junction contained 8 bases not matched to a gene. Germline V gene sequence: CDR1 WSHSY, CDR2 SAAADI. The CDR3 consists of 15 residues. The CDR3 DNA reads as TGCGCCAGCCGTCGACTAGCGGGGGCCCGCTACGAGCAGTACTTC. Encoded protein: CASRRLAGARYEQYF.

This chain links TRBV6-1 with TRBJ1-2; D gene ambiguous. Germline V gene data show CDR1 as MNHNS and CDR2 as SASEGT. The CDR3 sequence is 14 residues long. Deletions cut 2 bases from V and 4 bases from J, with 11 bases between. In nucleotides, the CDR3 is TGTGCCAGCAGTGAAAGGGCGCCCAGCTATGGCTACACCTTC. Its translation: CASSERAPSYGYTF.

V is TRBV6-1 and J is TRBJ1-3; D remains unclear. The CDR3 loop spans 16 amino acids. The germline V gene encodes CDR1 MNHNS and CDR2 SASEGT. The germline V and J ends were trimmed by 1 base and 4 bases, with 14 bases remaining between them. CDR3 sequence reads: CASSEEAAGRGNTIYF. The CDR3 DNA sequence: TGTGCCAGCAGTGAAGAGGCGGCGGGGAGGGGAAACACCATATATTTT.

This clonotype was found many times. This chain connects TRBV7-2 to TRBJ2-1, with TRBD1 identical over 8 bases. The CDR3 runs 15 residues. In germline, CDR1 is SGHTA, CDR2 FQGNSA. Germline trimming cut 1 base from V and 3 bases from J; bases unmatched to any gene: 2. The CDR3 sequence is CASSLVRGLYNEQFF. The DNA for the CDR3 is TGTGCCAGCAGCTTAGTCAGGGGGCTCTACAATGAGCAGTTCTTC.

About this clonotype: This clone may be a read error of a much larger clone one base away. This chain links TRBV6-5 with TRBJ2-7; D is possibly TRBD1 (5 bases). V lost 8 bases, J lost 3 bases, and 14 bases lay in between. This CDR3 is 13 amino acids long. Germline-derived CDR1 and CDR2 are MNHEY and SVGAGI. The DNA of the CDR3 is TGTGCCAGCTCCCAGGGTCTTTGCTACGAGCAGTACTTC. Protein: CASSQGLCYEQYF.

This clonotype was recorded at least ten times. CDR3 sequence reads: CASSLARDGYTF. The CDR3 DNA reads TGCGCCAGCAGCTTGGCACGCGATGGCTACACCTTC. J is TRBJ1-2 and V is TRBV5-1; D gene unclear. The CDR3 runs to 12 residues. V dropped 0 bases and J dropped 6 bases, with 6 bases sitting between them. The germline CDR1 and CDR2 sequences are SGHRS and YFSETQ. The full variable domain, rest sourced from reference TRBV5-1 and TRBJ1-2, is KAGVTQTPRYLIKTRGQQVTLSCSPISGHRSVSWYQQTPGQGLQFLFEYFSETQRNKGNFPGRFSGRQFSNSRSEMNVSTLELGDSALYLCASSLARDGYTFGSGTRLTVV.

V usage is TRBV2 and J usage is TRBJ1-5; D ambiguous. Germline V gene lookup returns CDR1 SNHLY and CDR2 FYNNEI. CDR3 length: 15 amino acids. V was trimmed by 1 base and J by 3 bases, leaving 10 bases between them. The chain's CDR3 is CASSEGSGNNQPQHF. The CDR3 nucleotides read TGTGCCAGCAGTGAAGGGTCGGGTAACAATCAGCCCCAGCATTTT.

The rearrangement uses TRBV29-1 and TRBJ2-7; the match to TRBD1 covers 9 bases. This CDR3 is built from 14 residues. The germline V gene encodes CDR1 SQVTM and CDR2 ANQGSEA. Trimming removed 6 bases from V and 5 bases from J; junction bases left unmatched: 11. This CDR3 is CSVNSGTGSHEQYF. CDR3 bases: TGCAGCGTGAATTCCGGGACAGGGTCGCACGAGCAGTACTTC.

V usage is TRBV12-5 and J usage is TRBJ2-7; D gene unclear. V lost 3 bases, J lost 3 bases, and 12 bases lay in between. Germline CDR1 is LGHNT and CDR2 is FRNRAP. This CDR3 is built from 14 residues. CDR3 residues: CASGFWVGFYEQYF. DNA for the CDR3: TGTGCTAGTGGTTTTTGGGTGGGATTCTACGAGCAGTACTTC. Using reference TRBV12-5 and TRBJ2-7 for the parts outside the CDR3, the full variable domain is DARVTQTPRHKVTEMGQEVTMRCQPILGHNTVFWYRQTMMQGLELLAYFRNRAPLDDSGMPKDRFSAEMPDATLATLKIQPSEPRDSAVYFCASGFWVGFYEQYFGPGTRLTVT.

This clonotype has a handful of counts. The chain is built from TRBV5-1 and TRBJ1-1; perhaps TRBD1 as D (6 bases). This CDR3 spans 15 amino acids. From germline, CDR1 is SGHRS and CDR2 YFSETQ. The V gene lost 3 bases and the J gene lost 1 base, with 13 bases spanning the gap. This CDR3 is CASSSGTRENTEAFF. DNA for the CDR3: TGCGCCAGCAGCTCAGGGACACGGGAGAACACTGAAGCTTTCTTT.

The chain links TRBV30 to TRBJ2-3, with D unclear. Trimming removed 0 bases at V and 5 bases at J, with 9 bases between. The CDR3 runs 13 residues. The germline V gene encodes CDR1 GTSNPN and CDR2 SVGIG (reference sequence). CDR3 region: CAWSVKGGDTQYF. CDR3 nucleotide sequence: TGTGCCTGGAGTGTAAAGGGTGGAGATACGCAGTATTTT.

This clonotype was recorded once. The chain links TRBV2 to TRBJ1-2; TRBD1 might be the D (5 bases). The germline CDR1 and CDR2 sequences are SNHLY and FYNNEI. Trimming left V 6 bases short and J 7 bases short, with 18 bases between. This CDR3 is built from 14 residues. This CDR3 is CASSPGQGGSGYTF. CDR3 sequence (DNA): TGTGCCAGCAGCCCCGGACAAGGCGGTTCTGGCTACACCTTC.